Below, one TCR beta chain is given with its context. This sample is part of a study of blood T cell repertoires in COVID-19. Study background: Sites across the United States, Italy and Spain contributed samples from acute and convalescent COVID-19. The analysed material was cDNA or gDNA that came from T cells, B-cell-depleted T cells, or PBMCs.

The authors' processing: Counts of nucleated cells, estimated from reference gene primer amplification, were obtained. Only in-frame clones appear in the TCRdb table, and some are missing; sequencing was by immunoSEQ multiplex PCR. V, J and clone size are taken as reported in that table, and D and trimming were inferred from the DNA itself. The data hold approximately 290,000 clones, with roughly nine tenths observed a single time. Trimming removed 0 bases at V and 8 bases at J, with 17 bases between. The CDR3 is made up of 15 amino acids. Germline V gene sequence: CDR1 SGDLS, CDR2 YYNGEE. The sequencing input was peripheral blood. J is TRBJ1-2 and V is TRBV9; TRBD1 is a possible D gene (6 bases). The source is a man between 18 and 35 years old with active or convalescent COVID-19. CDR3 sequence: CASSVEGRGVGGYTF. The CDR3, as DNA: TGTGCCAGCAGCGTAGAGGGCAGGGGTGTGGGAGGCTACACCTTC.